The 31 T cell receptor beta chains below were found in one sample sequenced in a study of somatic mutations in T cells in chronic GVHD. Sequenced by immunoSEQ multiplex PCR; TCRdb stores in-frame clones only, minus some. The data show approximately 14,000 clones, around 82% seen once. What was sequenced was Vbeta20-negative CD4+ T cells from blood. These receptors were obtained from a male patient aged 50 to 60 with chronic graft-versus-host disease. Some T cells may possibly be graft donor cells.

This clone has only one observation. This chain connects TRBV28 to TRBJ2-5; 9 bases are a match to TRBD2. With 8 bases clipped from V and 7 bases from J, the junction kept 11 bases outside the gene matches. Germline V gives CDR1 MDHEN, CDR2 SYDVKM. The CDR3 consists of 14 residues. CDR3 in amino acids: CASWRGGSGGTQYF. The CDR3 DNA reads TGTGCCAGCTGGCGGGGGGGCAGTGGAGGGACCCAGTACTTC.

The chain has TRBV6-5 and TRBJ1-1; TRBD1 is a possible D gene (6 bases). CDR1 is MNHEY and CDR2 is SVGAGI in the germline V gene. V was shortened by 2 bases and J by 3 bases, with 10 bases between the two germline ends. This CDR3 comprises 14 residues. The chain's CDR3 is CASSYRGRDTEAFF. For the CDR3, the DNA is TGTGCCAGCAGTTACAGGGGGAGGGACACTGAAGCTTTCTTT.

This clone came up once. The J gene is TRBJ1-4, the V gene TRBV27, with 10 bases matching TRBD1. Germline loops: CDR1 MNHEY, CDR2 SMNVEV (reference sequence). After removal of 5 bases from V and 10 bases from J, the junction contained 7 bases not matched to a gene. The CDR3 sequence is 14 residues long. The CDR3 loop reads CASSVGQGMGKLFF. In DNA, the CDR3 is TGTGCCAGCAGTGTGGGACAGGGGATGGGAAAACTGTTTTTT.

This chain joins TRBV6-6 and TRBJ1-5; D may be TRBD1 (5 bases). V gave up 7 bases and J gave up 7 bases, with 17 bases separating them. This CDR3 is built from 14 residues. Germline CDR1 and CDR2: MNHNY and SVGAGI (reference sequence). The CDR3 region is CASTPSGGDQPQHF. The CDR3 bases are TGTGCCAGCACTCCAAGTGGCGGGGACCAGCCCCAGCATTTT.

This chain links TRBV14 with TRBJ2-2; 7 nucleotides agree with TRBD2. V was pared by 4 bases and J by 4 bases, with 18 bases of the junction left unmatched. The CDR3 length is 19 residues. Germline-derived CDR1 and CDR2 are SGHDN and FVKESK. The CDR3, as DNA: TGTGCCAGCAGCCTTTCCGTCAGCGGGAACTGGATTTTCACCGGGGAGCTGTTTTTT. This translates into CASSLSVSGNWIFTGELFF.

This clone was seen more than once but under ten times. V gene TRBV4-1 combines with J gene TRBJ1-6, with D possibly being TRBD1 (5 bases). The V gene lost 6 bases and the J gene lost 10 bases, with 16 bases spanning the gap. The CDR3 is 14 amino acids. In germline, CDR1 is MGHRA, CDR2 YSYEKL. The CDR3 reads CASRLGPGGSPLHF. The CDR3, as DNA: TGCGCCAGCAGACTGGGACCGGGAGGATCACCCCTCCACTTT.

The genes are TRBV18 and TRBJ2-1; D is unclear. Trimming left V 0 bases short and J 0 bases short, with 6 bases between. There are 15 residues in the CDR3. Germline V gene sequence: CDR1 KGHSH, CDR2 LQKENI. This chain's CDR3 is CASSPPSSSYNEQFF. The CDR3 nucleotides read TGTGCCAGCTCACCACCTAGCAGCTCCTACAATGAGCAGTTCTTC. Supplemented by reference TRBV18 and TRBJ2-1, the full variable domain reads NAGVMQNPRHLVRRRGQEARLRCSPMKGHSHVYWYRQLPEEGLKFMVYLQKENIIDESGMPKERFSAEFPKEGPSILRIQQVVRGDSAAYFCASSPPSSSYNEQFFGPGTRLTVL.

The gene calls are TRBV7-2 and TRBJ1-5, with D perhaps matching TRBD1 (6 bases). The CDR3 is made up of 17 amino acids. Germline values: CDR1 SGHTA, CDR2 FQGNSA. V was pared by 1 base and J by 1 base, with 14 bases between. In nucleotides, the CDR3 is TGTGCCAGCAGCTTAGTGACCCAGGGGCTGAGCAATCAGCCCCAGCATTTT. This translates into CASSLVTQGLSNQPQHF.

This chain connects TRBV7-8 to TRBJ2-5, with 9 bases aligning to TRBD2. CDR1 and CDR2 from the germline V gene are SGHVS and FQNEAQ. The CDR3 runs 17 residues. V lost 7 bases to trimming and J lost 0 bases; unmatched junction nucleotides: 12. The CDR3 DNA sequence: TGTGCCAGCAAGGGCCGCGCGGCTAGCGGGGACCAAGAGACCCAGTACTTC. This encodes CASKGRAASGDQETQYF.

The rearrangement joins TRBV7-9 to TRBJ1-1; maybe TRBD1 (6 bases). Looked up from germline, CDR1 is SEHNR and CDR2 is FQNEAQ (reference sequence). V dropped 0 bases and J dropped 7 bases, with 12 bases sitting between them. The CDR3 extends over 14 amino acids. The CDR3 sequence: CASSLAGAVNEAFF. The CDR3 coding sequence is TGTGCCAGCAGCTTAGCGGGGGCGGTGAATGAAGCTTTCTTT.

This rearrangement joins TRBV14 to TRBJ2-7, with D tentatively TRBD1 (6 bases). Germline V gene data show CDR1 as SGHDN and CDR2 as FVKESK. Trimming removed 4 bases from V and 6 bases from J, with 13 bases in between. This CDR3 spans 13 amino acids. Written as DNA, the CDR3 is TGTGCCAGCAGCCGACAGGCTGGTGGCGAGCAGTACTTC. It codes for CASSRQAGGEQYF.

This rearrangement joins TRBV19 to TRBJ1-5; 10 bases are shared with TRBD1. This CDR3 region has 15 residues. J gave up 7 bases and V 3 bases, and 6 bases lay outside the gene matches. Germline CDR1 and CDR2: LNHDA and SQIVND (reference sequence). CDR3 protein: CASSIRGQGPQPQHF. The DNA for the CDR3 is TGTGCCAGTAGTATTAGGGGACAGGGGCCCCAGCCCCAGCATTTT.

This rearrangement joins TRBV18 to TRBJ1-2, with 10 bases aligning to TRBD1. Losses at the gene ends were 0 bases for V and 6 bases for J; bases not matched to a gene: 7. The CDR3 covers 16 residues. Per germline, CDR1 KGHSH and CDR2 LQKENI. CDR3 residues: CASSPPDRDRGNGYTF. DNA for the CDR3: TGTGCCAGCTCACCACCCGATAGGGACAGGGGTAATGGCTACACCTTC.

The chain joins TRBV6-1 to TRBJ2-5, with D perhaps matching TRBD1 (6 bases). The germline V gene has CDR1 MNHNS and CDR2 SASEGT. V was shortened by 7 bases and J by 10 bases, with 16 bases between the two germline ends. The CDR3 has 12 residues. CDR3 coding DNA: TGTGCCAGCACCCTTCCGGACAGCGTCCAGTACTTC. This sequence encodes CASTLPDSVQYF.

The genes are TRBV6-6 and TRBJ1-1; D is possibly TRBD1 (6 bases). The CDR3 has 15 amino acids. Germline V gives CDR1 MNHNY, CDR2 SVGAGI (reference sequence). Trimming pared 3 bases from V and 1 base from J, leaving 12 bases between. The CDR3, as DNA: TGTGCCAGCAGTTATGGGGGAGGGGGGAACACTGAAGCTTTCTTT. Its protein product is CASSYGGGGNTEAFF.

The chain carries TRBV6-6 and TRBJ2-7; 12 bases are a match to TRBD2. With 6 bases clipped from V and 5 bases from J, the junction kept 8 bases outside the gene matches. CDR3 length equals 15 residues. CDR1 MNHNY and CDR2 SVGAGI come from the germline V gene (reference sequence). Here the CDR3 reads CASRSWTSGVHEQYF. The CDR3 DNA is TGTGCCAGCAGATCGTGGACTAGCGGGGTACACGAGCAGTACTTC.

The chain couples TRBV7-3 to TRBJ2-3; 8 bases match TRBD1. The CDR3 has 15 residues. V lost 5 bases to trimming and J lost 1 base; unmatched junction nucleotides: 5. Germline loops: CDR1 SGHTA, CDR2 FQGTGA. The CDR3: CASSPSGQGTDTQYF. The DNA of the CDR3 is TGTGCCAGCAGCCCCTCGGGACAGGGCACAGATACGCAGTATTTT.

The chain couples TRBV7-9 to TRBJ1-2; maybe TRBD1 (6 bases). The CDR3 loop spans 16 amino acids. Germline V lookup: CDR1 SEHNR, CDR2 FQNEAQ (reference sequence). Trimming removed 0 bases from V and 4 bases from J, with 15 bases in between. In DNA, the CDR3 is TGTGCCAGCAGCTTAGCCCCTCAGGGGCAGGGCTATGGCTACACCTTC. Its translation is CASSLAPQGQGYGYTF.

The chain links TRBV7-2 to TRBJ2-7, with D perhaps TRBD1 (6 bases). Germline values: CDR1 SGHTA, CDR2 FQGNSA. The CDR3 runs 14 residues. V was pared by 4 bases and J by 5 bases, with 15 bases between. The CDR3 loop reads CASSSQGSSNEQYF. In DNA form, the CDR3 reads TGTGCCAGCAGCTCTCAGGGGAGCTCGAACGAGCAGTACTTC.

The chain links TRBV9 to TRBJ1-4; TRBD1 might be the D (6 bases). V lost 4 bases to trimming and J lost 8 bases, with 15 bases between them. The CDR3 extends over 14 amino acids. Germline CDR1 reads SGDLS; CDR2 reads YYNGEE. CDR3 sequence (DNA): TGTGCCAGCAGCAGTCGGGCAGGGGTAGAAAAACTGTTTTTT. As protein: CASSSRAGVEKLFF.

A note on this clone: The junction departs from germline at one end; a sequencing error may be responsible. The rearrangement joins TRBV11-1 to TRBJ2-5; maybe TRBD1 (6 bases). CDR1 and CDR2 from the germline V gene are SGHAT and FQDESV (reference sequence). CDR3 length equals 14 residues. The chain's CDR3 is CASTLDRLLETQYF. The CDR3 nucleotides are TGTGCCAGCACCTTAGACAGGCTCCTAGAGACCCAGTACTTC.

The chain is built from TRBV7-2 and TRBJ1-2; 7 positions match TRBD1. CDR3 length equals 15 residues. Germline V CDR1 and CDR2: SGHTA, FQGNSA. The junction had 9 bases not matched to a gene; V was cut back by 5 bases and J by 3 bases. The CDR3 nucleotides read TGTGCCAGCAGCGCGGGACAGCCTCAAGACTATGGCTACACCTTC. This encodes CASSAGQPQDYGYTF.

This rearrangement joins TRBV11-3 to TRBJ1-1, with D tentatively TRBD1 (6 bases). V shed 1 base and J shed 1 base, with 7 bases lying between them. CDR1 and CDR2 (germline): SGHNT, YENEEA. CDR3 length: 14 amino acids. The CDR3 DNA sequence: TGTGCCAGCAGCTTAGGGGACAAGAACACTGAAGCTTTCTTT. This encodes CASSLGDKNTEAFF.

V is TRBV12-5 and J is TRBJ1-2; D unclear. The CDR3 spans 13 residues. Germline V gene sequence: CDR1 LGHNT, CDR2 FRNRAP. V shed 2 bases and J shed 4 bases, with 8 bases lying between them. The CDR3 DNA sequence: TGTGCTAGTGGTTTGAACGGACTCTATGGCTACACCTTC. Its protein is CASGLNGLYGYTF. The full variable domain, rest sourced from reference TRBV12-5 and TRBJ1-2, is DARVTQTPRHKVTEMGQEVTMRCQPILGHNTVFWYRQTMMQGLELLAYFRNRAPLDDSGMPKDRFSAEMPDATLATLKIQPSEPRDSAVYFCASGLNGLYGYTFGSGTRLTVV.

V is TRBV7-8 and J is TRBJ2-5; 8 bases are shared with TRBD2. The end of the DNA is better explained by TRBJ2-7, so the J call may be wrong. Germline CDR1 is SGHVS and CDR2 is FQNEAQ. The CDR3 spans 16 residues. In DNA, the CDR3 is TGTGCCAGCAGCTTAGTCGGGGGGGCAAGCTCCTACGAGCAGTACTTC. It is translated as CASSLVGGASSYEQYF.

This chain links TRBV19 with TRBJ2-7, with 8 bases aligning to TRBD1. CDR1 LNHDA and CDR2 SQIVND come from the germline V gene (reference sequence). The CDR3 contains 13 residues. Trimming at V came to 6 bases and at J to 3 bases, leaving 4 bases not matched to a gene. The DNA for the CDR3 is TGTGCCAGTAGGGGGGACAGGAGCTACGAGCAGTACTTC. Translated, it gives CASRGDRSYEQYF.

The J gene is TRBJ2-5, the V gene TRBV4-1; no clear D. The germline V gene has CDR1 MGHRA and CDR2 YSYEKL. Trimming removed 1 base at V and 2 bases at J, with 8 bases between. The CDR3 loop spans 14 amino acids. The CDR3 DNA reads TGCGCCAGCAGCCAAGGGGCCCAGCAAGAGACCCAGTACTTC. Translating it yields CASSQGAQQETQYF.

V gene TRBV15 combines with J gene TRBJ2-2; 10 nucleotides align to TRBD1. The CDR3 consists of 18 residues. Germline V gene sequence: CDR1 LNHNV, CDR2 YYDKDF (reference sequence). J gave up 2 bases and V 3 bases, and 9 bases lay outside the gene matches. The CDR3 here is CATSSGLGQGINTGELFF. CDR3 nucleotide sequence: TGTGCCACCAGCAGCGGATTGGGACAGGGGATCAACACCGGGGAGCTGTTTTTT.

The J gene is TRBJ1-1, the V gene TRBV6-1; a possible D gene is TRBD1 (5 bases). V dropped 0 bases and J dropped 1 base, with 12 bases sitting between them. This CDR3 has 16 residues. Germline values: CDR1 MNHNS, CDR2 SASEGT. The CDR3 nucleotides are TGTGCCAGCAGTGAAGCGCAACAGGTACCGAACACTGAAGCTTTCTTT. It encodes CASSEAQQVPNTEAFF.

The rearrangement uses TRBV4-1 and TRBJ2-1, with D uncertain. V lost 1 base to trimming and J lost 0 bases, with 10 bases between them. The CDR3 has 16 amino acids. Per the germline V gene, CDR1 is MGHRA and CDR2 is YSYEKL. The CDR3 DNA reads as TGCGCCAGCAGCCAAGTAGACATGGTCTCCTACAATGAGCAGTTCTTC. Translating it yields CASSQVDMVSYNEQFF.

This rearrangement joins TRBV7-2 to TRBJ2-3, with D perhaps matching TRBD2 (6 bases). This CDR3 has 14 residues. Germline V gene sequence: CDR1 SGHTA, CDR2 FQGNSA. Trimming shortened V by 1 base and J by 3 bases, and 8 bases separated the two germline ends. The CDR3 here is CASSLVGGTDTQYF. DNA of the CDR3: TGTGCCAGCAGCTTAGTCGGGGGAACAGATACGCAGTATTTT.